This T cell receptor beta chain was recorded in a study of blood T cells in healthy people across ages. Study results and limitations: The long-lived group displayed more naive CD4+ cells, plus higher diversity, than the aged donors did. The fall in TCR beta diversity per million T cells was roughly linear with age.

As regards this clonotype: Its cognate antigen is unknown.

This CDR3 is 15 amino acids long. Trimming removed 6 bases from V and 6 bases from J, with 21 bases in between. CDR1 DFQATT and CDR2 SNEGSKA come from the germline V gene (reference sequence). A sample-barcoded 5' primer and a J-beta primer mix were used in a second PCR of about 6 to 11 cycles. MiXCR, run by TCRdb on the 5' RACE reads, gives a single entry per CDR3 protein. The table has more than 500,000 distinct CDR3 sequences, about 25% seen once. V usage is TRBV20-1 and J usage is TRBJ2-1; D perhaps matches TRBD2 (5 bases). Material: blood. This TCR derives from a woman in her seventies in good health. CDR3 bases: TGCAGTGCCGGACTGTACCAGATAGGGCCCAATGAGCAGTTCTTC. This encodes CSAGLYQIGPNEQFF.